The TCR beta chain under discussion was sequenced for a study of blood T cells in healthy people across ages. Primed by a sample-barcoded 5' primer and a J-beta primer mix, a second PCR proceeded for about 7 to 11 cycles. One entry per CDR3 protein, called by TCRdb with MiXCR from the 5' RACE reads. The repertoire holds some 1,500,000 distinct CDR3 sequences, with approximately 42% as singletons. The CDR3 sequence is 14 residues long. Trimming took 1 base from V and 2 from J, leaving 6 bases between them. Germline V gives CDR1 LGHDT, CDR2 YNNKEL (reference sequence). Sequencing was carried out using blood. The receptor's source is a woman aged 18 to 35 in good health. The J gene is TRBJ2-1, the V gene TRBV3-1, with a possible D match to TRBD2 (6 bases). The DNA for the CDR3 is TGTGCCAGCAGCCAAGGCGGGGCCTACAATGAGCAGTTCTTC. Translating gives CASSQGGAYNEQFF.